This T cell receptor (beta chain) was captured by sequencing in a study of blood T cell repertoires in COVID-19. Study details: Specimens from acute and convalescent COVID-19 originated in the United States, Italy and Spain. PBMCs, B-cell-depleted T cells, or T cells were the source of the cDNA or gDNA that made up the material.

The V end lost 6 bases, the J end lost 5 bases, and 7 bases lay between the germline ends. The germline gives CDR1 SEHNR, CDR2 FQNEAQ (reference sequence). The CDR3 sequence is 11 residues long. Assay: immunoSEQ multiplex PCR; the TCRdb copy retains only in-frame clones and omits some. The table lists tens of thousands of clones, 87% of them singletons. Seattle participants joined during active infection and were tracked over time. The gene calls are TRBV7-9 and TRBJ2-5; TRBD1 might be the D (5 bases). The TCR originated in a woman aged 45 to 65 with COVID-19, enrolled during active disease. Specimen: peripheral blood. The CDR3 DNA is TGTGCCAGCAGGTCAGGGGAGACCCAGTACTTC. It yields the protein CASRSGETQYF.